The 8 T cell receptor beta chains given below trace back to one sample, sequenced in a study of T-cell memory formation after mild COVID-19. In TCRdb, the 5' RACE reads were re-called with MiXCR into one record per CDR3 protein. The data contain about 400,000 distinct CDR3 sequences, 14% of them singletons. The specimen was PBMCs or a T cell subset sorted from them (not recorded which). Receptors originate from a man between 18 and 35 years old who had mild COVID-19 (a few samples of this study predate the infection). Cell type and time point are not known.

This clonotype was detected ten times or more. One end of the junction does not line up with germline, which may come from a read error. The chain couples TRBV9 to TRBJ2-3; a possible D gene is TRBD2 (5 bases). There are 13 residues in the CDR3. Germline values: CDR1 SGDLS, CDR2 YYNGEE. As DNA, the CDR3 is TGCGCCAGCAGCGTCGGGGGCACAGATACGCAGTATTTT. This sequence encodes CASSVGGTDTQYF.

As for this clonotype: One junction end does not reproduce the germline sequence, and a read error may be involved. The rearrangement links TRBV20-1 to TRBJ2-1; the match to TRBD2 covers 7 bases. This CDR3 contains 14 residues. Germline V gene lookup returns CDR1 DFQATT and CDR2 SNEGSKA (reference sequence). In nucleotides, the CDR3 is TGCAGTGCTACGGGAGGCTTTCCGGGCAGTGAGCTTCTTTTC. Its protein product is CSATGGFPGSELLF.

This sequence joins TRBV10-3 and TRBJ2-5; D might be TRBD1 (6 bases). The V and J ends lost 1 base and 0 bases respectively, with 18 bases between them. The germline V gene has CDR1 ENHRY and CDR2 SYGVKD. The CDR3 contains 18 residues. The CDR3 loop reads CAISEFLGQSKYQETQYF. CDR3 sequence (DNA): TGTGCCATCAGTGAGTTCCTTGGACAGTCGAAGTACCAAGAGACCCAGTACTTC.

The rearrangement links TRBV3-1 to TRBJ2-5; D remains unclear. Germline V CDR1 and CDR2: LGHDT, YNNKEL (reference sequence). V was cut by 1 base and J by 4 bases, with 16 bases left in between. CDR3 length: 16 amino acids. The CDR3 region has the DNA TGTGCCAGCAGCCAAGGAACCAGCCTTATTGCAGAGACCCAGTACTTC. Residues: CASSQGTSLIAETQYF.

This chain connects TRBV12-3 or TRBV12-4 to TRBJ2-3; D gene ambiguous. V lost 4 bases, J lost 3 bases, and 17 bases lay in between. The CDR3 contains 16 residues. CDR3 sequence: CASSSPGDYLTDTQYF. The DNA for the CDR3 is TGTGCCAGCAGTTCCCCAGGTGATTATCTGACAGATACGCAGTATTTT.

The sample holds many counts of this clonotype. This chain uses TRBV2 with TRBJ1-5; TRBD1 might be the D (5 bases). This CDR3 is built from 14 residues. The germline V gene encodes CDR1 SNHLY and CDR2 FYNNEI. Trimming removed 1 base from V and 9 bases from J, with 13 bases in between. The CDR3 sequence is CASSEEAGPPPQHF. In DNA form, the CDR3 reads TGTGCCAGCAGTGAAGAGGCGGGGCCCCCGCCCCAGCATTTT.

This clonotype was found a few times. The chain joins TRBV6-5 to TRBJ1-4, with TRBD1 as a possible D gene (5 bases). V lost 5 bases and J 5 bases, leaving 27 bases between the germline ends. Germline values: CDR1 MNHEY, CDR2 SVGAGI. CDR3 size: 19 residues. The CDR3 coding sequence is TGTGCCAGCAGTCGGGCCCCCGGGGTTGGGTTCGGGGCGAATGAAAAACTGTTTTTT. Its translation: CASSRAPGVGFGANEKLFF.

This chain links TRBV7-2 with TRBJ1-1; no definite D call. The germline CDR1 and CDR2 sequences are SGHTA and FQGNSA. V was shortened by 2 bases and J by 4 bases, with 8 bases between the two germline ends. This CDR3 has 13 amino acids. CDR3 sequence reads: CASSLWFGTEAFF. The DNA of the CDR3 is TGTGCCAGCAGCTTATGGTTCGGCACTGAAGCTTTCTTT.